The clone carrying this T cell receptor (beta chain) was detected many times. V trimming: 3 bases; J trimming: 9 bases; junction bases outside the gene matches: 10. The CDR3 totals 15 residues. Germline V lookup: CDR1 SNHLY, CDR2 FYNNEI. RNA transcripts served as the template for amplifying TCR beta CDR3 regions. First-round RT-PCR targeting the TCR CDR3 was performed with the HTBI primer set. TCRdb reprocessed the multiplex PCR reads via MiXCR and lists one record per CDR3 protein. The table lists 370,000 or so distinct CDR3 sequences, about a sixth of them singletons. The sample is drawn from a study of T cells in Graves' hyperthyroidism and ophthalmopathy. Aged 18 to 65, the patients had hyperthyroidism that was newly diagnosed and had lasted under 2 months.

This TCR was recovered from a woman between 18 and 29 years old with Graves' hyperthyroidism that later progressed to Graves' ophthalmopathy. The chain joins TRBV2 to TRBJ2-1, with TRBD1 matching over 8 bases. Input material: blood. The CDR3 DNA reads TGTGCCAGCAGTGAGGCCGGACAGGGTCCCGGTGAGCAGTTCTTC. This sequence encodes CASSEAGQGPGEQFF.